Sequencing of this TCR beta chain was carried out in a study of blood T cells in healthy people across ages. Findings and caveats of the study: It was not possible, with unsorted PBMCs, to conclusively compare naive and antigen-experienced cells. It was found that TCR beta diversity correlated strongly with the percentage of naive T cells.

Germline V lookup: CDR1 SNHLY, CDR2 FYNNEI. Trimming removed 10 bases at V and 4 bases at J, with 11 bases between. This CDR3 region has 11 residues. Sample-barcoded 5' priming and a J-beta primer mix drove a second PCR of 7 to 11 cycles. Tags on each cDNA molecule came from a template-switch adaptor with 12 random nucleotides. One entry per CDR3 protein results from TCRdb running MiXCR on the 5' RACE reads. The repertoire includes about 800,000 distinct CDR3 sequences, roughly 60% of them detected once, and about 20% sits in the top ten. Total RNA amounts of at least 6 micrograms were extracted per sample. This clonotype was recorded a few times. Its matching antigen is unknown.

Input material: blood. This sequence originates from a man between 25 and 39 years old in good health. V gene TRBV2 combines with J gene TRBJ2-7; maybe TRBD1 (6 bases). The CDR3 DNA reads as TGTGCCACCTACAGGGAGTACGAGCAGTACTTC. It encodes CATYREYEQYF. Full variable domain (outside the CDR3, taken from reference TRBV2 and TRBJ2-7): EPEVTQTPSHQVTQMGQEVILRCVPISNHLYFYWYRQILGQKVEFLVSFYNNEISEKSEIFDDQFSVERPDGSNFTLKIRSTKLEDSAMYFCATYREYEQYFGPGTRLTVT.